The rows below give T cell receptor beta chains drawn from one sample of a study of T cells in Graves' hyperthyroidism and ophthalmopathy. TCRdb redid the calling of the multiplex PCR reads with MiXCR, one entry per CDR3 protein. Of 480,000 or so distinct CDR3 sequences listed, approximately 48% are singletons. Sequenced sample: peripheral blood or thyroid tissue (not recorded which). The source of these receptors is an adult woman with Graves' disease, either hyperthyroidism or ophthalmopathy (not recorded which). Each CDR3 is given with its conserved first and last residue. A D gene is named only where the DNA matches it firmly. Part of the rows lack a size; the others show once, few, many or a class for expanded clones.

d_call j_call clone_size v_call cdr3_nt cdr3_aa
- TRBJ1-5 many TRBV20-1 TGCAGTGCTAGAGACCACAGGGACAATCAGCCCCAGCATTTT CSARDHRDNQPQHF
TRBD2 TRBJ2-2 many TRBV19 TGTGCCAGTAAGAGGGTTAGCGGGAGCACCGGGGAGCTGTTTTTT CASKRVSGSTGELFF
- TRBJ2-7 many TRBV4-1 TGCGCCAGCAGCCAAGAAGAAAACTTCTACGAGCAGTACTTC CASSQEENFYEQYF
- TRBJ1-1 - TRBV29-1 TGCAGCGGCCGGGACAAGAACACTGAAGCTTTCTTT CSGRDKNTEAFF
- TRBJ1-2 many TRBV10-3 TGTGCCATCAGTGAATACCAGGGAGACTACACCTTC CAISEYQGDYTF
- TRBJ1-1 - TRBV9 TGTGCCAGCAGCGTAGTACGGGGGAACACTGAAGCTTTCTTT CASSVVRGNTEAFF
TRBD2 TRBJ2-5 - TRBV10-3 TGTGCCATCAGCGCACCGGGGTTAGGCGGGAGTGAGACCCAGTACTTC CAISAPGLGGSETQYF
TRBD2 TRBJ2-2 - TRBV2 TGTGCCAGCAGTGTTTTTGCGGGAGACAACACCGGGGAGCTGTCTTGG CASSVFAGDNTGELSW
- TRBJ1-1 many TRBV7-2 TGTGCCAGCAGCGTAAACGGGATGAACACTGAAGCTTTCTTT CASSVNGMNTEAFF
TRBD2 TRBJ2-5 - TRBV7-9 TGTGCCAGCAGCTCGACTAGCGGGAGAGACGGGCAGACCCAGTACTTC CASSSTSGRDGQTQYF
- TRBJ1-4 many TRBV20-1 TGCAGTGCTAGACTCGGGACTCGCCGGGGGGAAAAACTGTTTTTT CSARLGTRRGEKLFF
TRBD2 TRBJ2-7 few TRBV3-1 TGTGCCAGCAGCCGCCCAACTAGCGGGAGTCTCGAGCAGTACTTC CASSRPTSGSLEQYF
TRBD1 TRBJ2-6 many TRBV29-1 TGCAGCGCATACGGACAGGGTAGCTCTGGGGCCAACGTCCTGACTTTC CSAYGQGSSGANVLTF
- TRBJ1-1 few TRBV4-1 TGCGCCAGCAGCCATGGGCAAATAAACACTGAAGCTTTCTTT CASSHGQINTEAFF
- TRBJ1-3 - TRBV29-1 TGCAGCGTTGCTACCACAGGGTTCCAGAGCACCATATATTTT CSVATTGFQSTIYF
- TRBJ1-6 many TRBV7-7 TGTGCCGACACTGCCGGCAGTACTCGATATTCACCCCTCCACTTT CADTAGSTRYSPLHF
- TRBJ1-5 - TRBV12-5 TGTGCTAGTGGTTTAGCGACCCGAAGCGATCAGCCCCAGCATTTT CASGLATRSDQPQHF
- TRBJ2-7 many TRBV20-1 TGCAGTGCTAGAGATTCTGCCTACGAGCAGTACTTC CSARDSAYEQYF
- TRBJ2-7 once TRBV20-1 TGCAGTGCTCCTCAGGACTACGAGCAGTACTTC CSAPQDYEQYF
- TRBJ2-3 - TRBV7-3 TGTGCCAGCAGCCCCACAAACTGGGCTAGGGGAACAGATACGCAGTATTTT CASSPTNWARGTDTQYF
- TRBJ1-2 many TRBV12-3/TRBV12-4 TGTGCCAGCAAGCAGTCGGGACGGTCCTATGGCTACACCTTC CASKQSGRSYGYTF